This T cell receptor (beta chain) emerged from a study of shared clonotypes between healthy human individuals. Overall study results and limits: Deeper or shallower sequencing was expected to change how clonotypes are shared among donors.

CD45RO negativity and positive selection for CCR7 defined naive CD8 cells, a population that excluded terminally differentiated effector memory CD45RA+ cells. CDR1 MGHRA and CDR2 YSYEKL come from the germline V gene. V trimming: 3 bases; J trimming: 7 bases; junction bases outside the gene matches: 14. CDR3 length equals 17 residues. On this clone: The target antigen is unknown.

The authors split each subset's genomic DNA evenly across several immunoSEQ plates. Assay used: immunoSEQ multiplex PCR; TCRdb lists only in-frame clones, some missing. The data contain approximately 2,000,000 clones, around 93% of them singletons. This clonotype was sampled from a man between 18 and 35 years old in good health. Some clones in this sample may be carry-over from other donors' samples. The sequenced sample was naive CD8+ T cells from PBMCs. The V call is TRBV4-1, the J call TRBJ2-1; 8 bases align to TRBD2. In nucleotides, the CDR3 is TGCGCCAGCAGCCATCCCCGGACTAGCTCGGGGTGGAATGAGCAGTTCTTC. Translating it yields CASSHPRTSSGWNEQFF.